A selection of T cell receptor beta chains follows, all from one sample in a study of human T cells and chemical hapten exposure. TCRdb redid the calling of the RACE reads with MiXCR, one entry per CDR3 protein. The sample lists around 380,000 distinct CDR3 sequences, 4.8% occurring once. Material: whole blood, obtained in connection with sensitization to the hapten diphenylcyclopropenone (DPC). Receptors were obtained from a woman aged 45-65 years with alopecia areata. Some clones in this sample may be carry-over from other donors' samples. The CDR3 runs from the conserved cysteine through the conserved F or W. D genes are given only for firm matches. Rows may omit the clone size; those that give it use once, few, many or a size class.

D gene	V gene	clone size	J gene	CDR3 protein	CDR3 DNA
NA	TRBV29-1	NA	TRBJ2-3	CSVEIRSTDTQYF	TGCAGCGTTGAAATTCGGAGCACAGATACGCAGTATTTT
NA	TRBV9	few	TRBJ2-1	CASSVDPGSLSSYNEQFF	TGTGCCAGCAGCGTAGACCCCGGGAGCTTGAGCTCCTACAATGAGCAGTTCTTC
NA	TRBV28	many	TRBJ1-1	CASSLIGALTEAFF	TGTGCCAGCAGTTTAATAGGGGCTCTCACTGAAGCTTTCTTT
NA	TRBV11-2	few	TRBJ2-3	CASSLASWGSGDTDTQYF	TGTGCCAGCAGCTTAGCCTCCTGGGGTAGCGGCGACACAGATACGCAGTATTTT
TRBD2	TRBV27	few	TRBJ2-3	CASIPMGGPGTDTQYF	TGTGCCAGCATCCCTATGGGAGGGCCGGGCACAGATACGCAGTATTTT
TRBD2	TRBV6-6	NA	TRBJ2-1	CASTQPGRLLAGDNEQFF	TGTGCCAGCACTCAACCGGGGCGTCTACTAGCGGGGGACAATGAGCAGTTCTTC
TRBD2	TRBV11-2	many	TRBJ2-7	CASSFTGGRGHEQYF	TGTGCCAGCAGCTTTACCGGCGGGAGAGGCCACGAGCAGTACTTC
TRBD2	TRBV4-3	many	TRBJ2-7	CASSQDGVAGVYEQYF	TGCGCCAGCAGCCAAGATGGTGTGGCGGGAGTATACGAGCAGTACTTC
NA	TRBV4-3	NA	TRBJ1-2	CASSQDWSVNYGYTF	TGCGCCAGCAGCCAAGATTGGAGCGTAAACTATGGCTACACCTTC
TRBD2	TRBV28	many	TRBJ2-2	CASSSASAGEGTGELFF	TGTGCCAGCAGTTCAGCGTCAGCGGGAGAGGGGACCGGGGAGCTGTTTTTT
TRBD1	TRBV27	NA	TRBJ1-5	CASSGTGSFNQPQLF	TGTGCCAGCAGTGGGACAGGGTCCTTCAATCAGCCCCAGCTTTTT
NA	TRBV5-6	many	TRBJ1-5	CASSLGGNNQPQHF	TGTGCCAGCAGCTTGGGCGGGAACAATCAGCCCCAGCATTTT
NA	TRBV30	many	TRBJ2-3	CAWSVGGLTDTQYF	TGTGCCTGGAGTGTAGGCGGCCTCACAGATACGCAGTATTTT
NA	TRBV19	many	TRBJ2-1	CAVGGLYNEQFF	TGTGCCGTAGGGGGGCTTTACAATGAGCAGTTCTTC
NA	TRBV29-1	many	TRBJ2-2	CSVPTSGSTGELFF	TGCAGCGTACCAACATCAGGATCTACCGGGGAGCTGTTTTTT
NA	TRBV27	few	TRBJ1-1	CASSLRNPTEAFF	TGTGCCAGCAGTTTAAGGAATCCGACTGAAGCTTTCTTT
TRBD1	TRBV5-1	NA	TRBJ1-2	CASSLGQASNYGYTF	TGCGCCAGCAGCCTAGGACAGGCGTCTAACTATGGCTACACCTTC
TRBD2	TRBV5-1	many	TRBJ2-5	CASSPGLAGGETQYF	TGCGCCAGCAGCCCGGGACTAGCGGGAGGTGAGACCCAGTACTTC
TRBD2	TRBV9	many	TRBJ2-5	CASSVQASGRETQYF	TGTGCCAGCAGCGTTCAGGCTAGCGGGAGGGAGACCCAGTACTTC
TRBD1	TRBV3-1	few	TRBJ1-5	CASSPGGGINQPQHF	TGTGCCAGCAGCCCCGGAGGGGGCATCAATCAGCCCCAGCATTTT
NA	TRBV4-2	many	TRBJ2-7	CASSQTAAGALAYEQYF	TGTGCCAGCAGCCAGACGGCCGCGGGGGCTCTGGCCTACGAGCAGTACTTC
TRBD2	TRBV9	NA	TRBJ2-1	CASSVSGGANNEQFF	TGTGCCAGCAGCGTGAGCGGGGGGGCGAACAATGAGCAGTTCTTC
NA	TRBV28	few	TRBJ2-7	CASSPFQGGGDEQYF	TGTGCCAGCAGTCCTTTCCAGGGGGGTGGCGACGAGCAGTACTTC
NA	TRBV7-9	many	TRBJ2-1	CASSSRVGGSYNEQFF	TGTGCCAGCAGCTCTAGGGTGGGAGGTTCCTACAATGAGCAGTTCTTC
NA	TRBV9	many	TRBJ2-2	CASSLPGSPGELFF	TGTGCCAGCAGTCTTCCGGGGAGCCCCGGGGAGCTGTTTTTT
NA	TRBV27	NA	TRBJ2-2	CASSGAGADTGELFF	TGTGCCAGCAGTGGCGCAGGGGCAGACACCGGGGAGCTGTTTTTT
NA	TRBV3-1	many	TRBJ1-2	CASSPWTDNYGYTF	TGTGCCAGCAGCCCCTGGACAGACAACTATGGCTACACCTTC
TRBD2	TRBV6-6	NA	TRBJ2-7	CASSSSGGSSYEQYF	TGTGCCAGCAGTTCTAGCGGGGGGAGCTCCTACGAGCAGTACTTC
TRBD1	TRBV12-3/TRBV12-4	few	TRBJ2-7	CASRPSGTGGEQYF	TGTGCCAGCAGGCCCTCCGGGACAGGGGGCGAGCAGTACTTC
TRBD1	TRBV6-5	many	TRBJ2-2	CASSRDRGELFF	TGTGCCAGCAGTAGGGACAGGGGGGAGCTGTTTTTT
NA	TRBV24-1	few	TRBJ2-5	CATSDPLYQETQYF	TGTGCCACCAGTGACCCCCTGTACCAAGAGACCCAGTACTTC